This entry concerns a single T cell receptor (beta chain). The data are from a study of blood T cell repertoires in COVID-19. Study information: The United States, Italy and Spain were the sources of the acute and convalescent COVID-19 samples. In each case, the material was cDNA or gDNA derived from T cells, B-cell-depleted T cells, or PBMCs.

Germline V lookup: CDR1 SNHLY, CDR2 FYNNEI. V was shortened by 7 bases and J by 2 bases, with 17 bases between the two germline ends. The CDR3 covers 15 residues. Authors' processing steps: Amplification of reference gene primers provided the estimated nucleated cell counts. TCRdb keeps only in-frame clones here, not all; method: immunoSEQ multiplex PCR. V and J calls and clone size are given by that table; D and trimming were obtained from the DNA. This table has approximately 240,000 clones, 65% to 85% appearing once. This receptor was obtained from a woman between 40 and 55 years old with active or convalescent COVID-19. Input material: peripheral blood. This sequence joins TRBV2 and TRBJ1-2, with D hard to call. The CDR3 loop reads CASTALEGPNYGYTF. The CDR3 DNA sequence: TGTGCCAGCACCGCTCTGGAGGGCCCGAACTATGGCTACACCTTC.